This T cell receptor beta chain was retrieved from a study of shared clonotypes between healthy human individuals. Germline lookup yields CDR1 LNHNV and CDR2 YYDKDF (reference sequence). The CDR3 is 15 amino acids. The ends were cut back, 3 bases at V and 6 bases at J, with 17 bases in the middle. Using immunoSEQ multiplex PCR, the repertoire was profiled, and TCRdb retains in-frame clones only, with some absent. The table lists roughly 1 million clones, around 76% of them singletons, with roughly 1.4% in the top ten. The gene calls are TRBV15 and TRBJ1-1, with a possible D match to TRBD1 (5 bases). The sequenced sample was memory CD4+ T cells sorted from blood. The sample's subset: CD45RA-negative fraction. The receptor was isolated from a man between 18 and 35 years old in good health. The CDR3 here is CATSRGFLEGAEAFF. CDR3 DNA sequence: TGTGCCACCAGCAGGGGCTTCCTTGAAGGGGCTGAAGCTTTCTTT. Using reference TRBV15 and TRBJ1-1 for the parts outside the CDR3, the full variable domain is DAMVIQNPRYQVTQFGKPVTLSCSQTLNHNVMYWYQQKSSQAPKLLFHYYDKDFNNEADTPDNFQSRRPNTSFCFLDIRSPGLGDTAMYLCATSRGFLEGAEAFFGQGTRLTVV.